These 10 T cell receptor beta chains came from one sample sequenced in a study of PD-L1 blockade in urothelial cancer (dated by TCRdb to between 2016 and 2019). Library prep was done by the immunoSEQ multiplex PCR assay. Entries here come from immuneACCESS through TCRdb and include only in-frame sequences with V and J called. Some clones fail to appear in such tables; in the studies checked, an unresolved V gene covers under half of the shortfall, and the cause of the remainder is unknown. The sample yields some 45,000 clones; 65% to 85% were counted once. Roughly 16% of the sample lies in the top ten. The time point label here, explained by the study, means: pretreatment peripheral blood. Sequenced material: PBMCs, taken around atezolizumab (anti-PD-L1) treatment. These receptor sequences come from a man aged 55 to 69 with urothelial cancer.

CDR3 DNA sequence: TGTGCCAGCACCCACCCCGGGACAAGGGGTATCTATGGCTACACCTTC. It codes for CASTHPGTRGIYGYTF. The chain couples TRBV5-6 to TRBJ1-2; D possibly corresponds to TRBD1 (6 bases). Trimming left V 6 bases short and J 4 bases short, with 22 bases between. The CDR3 is 16 amino acids. CDR1 is SGHDT, CDR2 YYEEEE, per germline.

This rearrangement joins TRBV5-1 to TRBJ2-3; TRBD2 aligns across 7 bases. J was trimmed by 3 bases and V by 2 bases; bases with no gene match: 3. Per the germline V gene, CDR1 is SGHRS and CDR2 is YFSETQ. CDR3 length equals 14 residues. DNA of the CDR3: TGCGCCAGCAGCTTAGCGGGGACTACAGATACGCAGTATTTT. Its protein is CASSLAGTTDTQYF.

The chain combines TRBV11-2 with TRBJ2-5; possibly TRBD2 for D (7 bases). This CDR3 comprises 15 residues. Germline assignment: CDR1 SGHAT and CDR2 FQNNGV. Trimming left V 3 bases short and J 5 bases short, with 16 bases between. In DNA form, the CDR3 reads TGTGCCAGCAGCTTGATCAACGGGGGGCGGGAGACCCAGTACTTC. It yields the protein CASSLINGGRETQYF.

The chain is built from TRBV9 and TRBJ2-1, with D perhaps TRBD2 (5 bases). Germline assignment: CDR1 SGDLS and CDR2 YYNGEE. This CDR3 region has 13 residues. V was pared by 0 bases and J by 7 bases, with 8 bases between. CDR3 residues: CASSVGRNNEQFF. The CDR3 DNA follows: TGTGCCAGCAGCGTAGGGAGGAATAATGAGCAGTTCTTC.

This clone was found once. The V gene is TRBV10-2, the J gene TRBJ1-5; D not resolved. V was trimmed by 3 bases and J by 0 bases, leaving 9 bases between them. Germline V gene sequence: CDR1 WSHSY, CDR2 SAAADI. This CDR3 contains 15 residues. The CDR3 nucleotides read TGCGCCAGCAGTGAAAACGGGGATAGCAATCAGCCCCAGCATTTT. This translates into CASSENGDSNQPQHF.

This clone occurred once. V usage is TRBV19 and J usage is TRBJ2-1, with 9 bases fitting TRBD2. With V trimmed by 3 bases and J by 5 bases, 8 bases remained unmatched. This CDR3 is built from 16 residues. Germline CDR1 is LNHDA and CDR2 is SQIVND (reference sequence). As DNA, the CDR3 is TGTGCCAGTAGTATTTCAGCGGGAGGCCACAACAATGAGCAGTTCTTC. This codes for CASSISAGGHNNEQFF.

The rearrangement uses TRBV6-9 and TRBJ2-5; D is undetermined. This CDR3 has 11 residues. Trimming stripped 6 bases from V and 5 bases from J, with 7 bases between. CDR1 is MNHGY and CDR2 is SVAAGI in the germline V gene. In nucleotides, the CDR3 is TGTGCCAGCAGCCCCCGGGAGACCCAGTACTTC. Encoded protein: CASSPRETQYF.

V is TRBV7-6 and J is TRBJ1-3; D is ambiguous. Trimming took off 5 bases at V and 0 bases at J, with 14 bases between the two ends. The CDR3 is 16 amino acids. Germline V lookup: CDR1 SGHVS, CDR2 FNYEAQ. CDR3 amino acids: CASSPQTTSSGNTIYF. In DNA, the CDR3 is TGTGCCAGCAGCCCCCAGACAACTAGCTCTGGAAACACCATATATTTT.

This clone was observed a handful of times. J is TRBJ2-7 and V is TRBV28, with D perhaps TRBD1 (5 bases). Germline CDR1 MDHEN, CDR2 SYDVKM. CDR3 size: 15 residues. Trimming cost V 4 bases and J 2 bases, with 15 bases left between them. CDR3 protein: CASSSRTITPYEQYF. The CDR3 nucleotides read TGTGCCAGCAGTTCCCGGACAATAACCCCCTACGAGCAGTACTTC.

The rearrangement uses TRBV18 and TRBJ1-1; D uncertain. Trimming took off 0 bases at V and 1 base at J, with 12 bases between the two ends. Germline lookup yields CDR1 KGHSH and CDR2 LQKENI. This CDR3 comprises 16 residues. CDR3 loop: CASSPPNSGRNTEAFF. Here the CDR3 DNA reads TGTGCCAGCTCACCACCGAATTCCGGGAGGAACACTGAAGCTTTCTTT.